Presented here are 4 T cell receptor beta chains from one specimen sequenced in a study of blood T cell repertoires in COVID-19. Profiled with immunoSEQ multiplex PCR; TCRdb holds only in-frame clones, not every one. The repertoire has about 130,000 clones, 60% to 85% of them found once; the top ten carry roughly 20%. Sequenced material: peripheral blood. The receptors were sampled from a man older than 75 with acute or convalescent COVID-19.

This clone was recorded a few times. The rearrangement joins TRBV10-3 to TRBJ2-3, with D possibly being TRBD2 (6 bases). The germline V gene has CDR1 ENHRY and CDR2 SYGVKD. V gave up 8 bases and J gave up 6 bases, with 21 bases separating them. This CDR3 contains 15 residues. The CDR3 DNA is TGTGCCATCTCCAAAGACAGAACCAGCGGGGATACGCAGTATTTT. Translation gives CAISKDRTSGDTQYF.

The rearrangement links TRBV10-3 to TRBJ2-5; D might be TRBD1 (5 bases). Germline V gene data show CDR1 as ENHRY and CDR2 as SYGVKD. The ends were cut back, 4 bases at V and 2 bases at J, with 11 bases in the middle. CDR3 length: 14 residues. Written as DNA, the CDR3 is TGTGCCATCAGTGGTTCAGGGAAACAAGAGACCCAGTACTTC. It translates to CAISGSGKQETQYF.

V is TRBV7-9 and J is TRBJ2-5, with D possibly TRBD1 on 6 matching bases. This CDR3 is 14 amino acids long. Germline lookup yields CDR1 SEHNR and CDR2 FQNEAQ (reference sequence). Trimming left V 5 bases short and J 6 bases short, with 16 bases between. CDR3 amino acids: CASSQDRSSQTQYF. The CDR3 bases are TGTGCCAGCAGCCAGGACAGATCGAGTCAGACCCAGTACTTC.

CDR3 region: CASSPGQGAQPQHF. The CDR3 DNA follows: TGTGCCAGCTCTCCGGGACAGGGGGCTCAGCCCCAGCATTTT. This chain uses TRBV18 with TRBJ1-5; 12 bases line up with TRBD1. The germline V gene has CDR1 KGHSH and CDR2 LQKENI. The V and J ends lost 6 bases and 6 bases, in that order; junction bases with no gene match: 3. The CDR3 extends over 14 amino acids.